Following are 26 T cell receptor beta chains from one sample sequenced in a study of blood T cell repertoires in COVID-19. Some clones are missing from TCRdb's copy, which holds only in-frame ones; the method was immunoSEQ multiplex PCR. The repertoire has 95,000 to 110,000 clones, about four fifths of them found once; the top ten carry approximately 3.3%. Sequencing input: peripheral blood. These receptors were taken from an elderly woman with active or convalescent COVID-19.

The chain employs TRBV25-1 and TRBJ1-6; perhaps TRBD1 as D (5 bases). Germline V gene sequence: CDR1 MGHDK, CDR2 SYGVNS. This CDR3 is built from 15 residues. V lost 1 base to trimming and J lost 8 bases, with 12 bases between them. CDR3 in amino acids: CASSEFRGRDSPLHF. CDR3 DNA: TGTGCCAGCAGTGAATTTAGGGGAAGAGATTCACCCCTCCACTTT.

The genes are TRBV7-6 and TRBJ1-3; 8 positions agree with TRBD1. CDR3 length equals 16 residues. Trimming at V came to 1 base and at J to 1 base, leaving 3 bases not matched to a gene. Per germline, CDR1 SGHVS and CDR2 FNYEAQ. The CDR3 DNA reads as TGTGCCAGCAGCTTAGATCACAGGGGGTCTGGAAACACCATATATTTT. Residues: CASSLDHRGSGNTIYF.

This clone was observed once. J is TRBJ1-1 and V is TRBV11-2; weak D call: TRBD1 (5 bases). Trimming took 8 bases from V and 7 from J, leaving 20 bases between them. The germline CDR1 and CDR2 sequences are SGHAT and FQNNGV. There are 14 residues in the CDR3. CDR3 sequence: CASEWGLYTGEAFF. As DNA, the CDR3 is TGTGCCAGCGAATGGGGACTATACACGGGTGAAGCTTTCTTT.

V gene TRBV28 combines with J gene TRBJ2-5; TRBD1 is a possible D gene (6 bases). Trimming cost V 6 bases and J 1 base, with 15 bases left between them. Germline V gives CDR1 MDHEN, CDR2 SYDVKM. The CDR3 has 15 amino acids. CDR3 residues: CASSYIGQTQETQYF. The CDR3 DNA sequence: TGTGCCAGCAGCTACATAGGACAGACCCAAGAGACCCAGTACTTC.

This chain's CDR3 is CASSPPVSGSGNTIYF. The CDR3 nucleotides read TGTGCCAGCAGCCCGCCAGTCTCAGGCTCTGGAAACACCATATATTTT. This chain connects TRBV7-9 to TRBJ1-3; D is unclear. The CDR3 length is 16 residues. Trimming took off 5 bases at V and 0 bases at J, with 14 bases between the two ends. CDR1 is SEHNR and CDR2 is FQNEAQ in the germline V gene (reference sequence).

The CDR3 DNA is TGTGCCTCCTACCCGGGGGGCTCTGGGGCCAACGTCCTGACTTTC. This gives the protein CASYPGGSGANVLTF. The V call is TRBV19, the J call TRBJ2-6; 7 nucleotides match TRBD2. This CDR3 contains 15 residues. V dropped 11 bases and J dropped 0; count of bases not matched to a gene: 7. Germline CDR1 reads LNHDA; CDR2 reads SQIVND (reference sequence).

CDR3 region: CASSRLGQGFFQPQHF. For the CDR3, the DNA is TGTGCCAGCAGCCGGCTGGGACAGGGTTTTTTTCAGCCCCAGCATTTT. The chain carries TRBV7-2 and TRBJ1-5, with TRBD1 matching 9 bases. Germline CDR1 is SGHTA and CDR2 is FQGNSA. The CDR3 is made up of 16 amino acids. V shed 5 bases and J 6 bases; nucleotides not matched to a gene: 11.

J is TRBJ2-5 and V is TRBV19; 7 bases match TRBD1. Looked up from germline, CDR1 is LNHDA and CDR2 is SQIVND (reference sequence). V lost 8 bases to trimming and J lost 2 bases; unmatched junction nucleotides: 5. This CDR3 contains 13 residues. The CDR3 DNA reads as TGTGCCAGTTCCGGGACAGCACAAGAGACCCAGTACTTC. Translated, it gives CASSGTAQETQYF.

Concerning this clone itself: The same CDR3 arises from other DNA sequences in this sample as well. The J gene is TRBJ2-5, the V gene TRBV19; D is uncertain. V was clipped by 0 bases and J by 2 bases, with 7 bases between them. The CDR3 totals 14 residues. The germline V gene has CDR1 LNHDA and CDR2 SQIVND (reference sequence). The CDR3 is CASSIDPRQETQYF. In nucleotides, the CDR3 is TGTGCCAGTAGTATAGACCCTCGTCAAGAGACCCAGTACTTC.

The chain recombines TRBV5-8 with TRBJ2-7, with 9 nucleotides matching TRBD1. The germline V gene has CDR1 SGHTS and CDR2 YDEGEE. Germline trimming cut 0 bases from V and 2 bases from J; bases unmatched to any gene: 6. This CDR3 comprises 16 residues. Written as DNA, the CDR3 is TGTGCCAGCAGCTTGGGGGGGACAGGGAAGACCTACGAGCAGTACTTC. This encodes CASSLGGTGKTYEQYF.

The chain employs TRBV5-4 and TRBJ2-5; TRBD2 aligns across 16 bases. Germline V gives CDR1 SGHNT, CDR2 YYREEE (reference sequence). J was trimmed by 1 base and V by 3 bases; bases with no gene match: 3. The CDR3 totals 17 residues. The CDR3: CASSSGTSGGAQETQYF. Written as DNA, the CDR3 is TGTGCCAGCAGCTCCGGGACTAGCGGGGGGGCCCAAGAGACCCAGTACTTC.

This clone was detected only a few times. The chain carries TRBV11-2 and TRBJ2-1; D is possibly TRBD2 (5 bases). Germline CDR1 SGHAT, CDR2 FQNNGV. The CDR3 is made up of 13 amino acids. V was pared by 0 bases and J by 13 bases, with 13 bases between. Here the CDR3 reads CASSLEVSGFQFF. In DNA form, the CDR3 reads TGTGCCAGCAGCTTAGAGGTGAGCGGCTTCCAGTTCTTC.

This rearrangement joins TRBV7-2 to TRBJ1-5, with a weak D call TRBD1 (5 bases). V dropped 1 base and J dropped 7 bases, with 8 bases sitting between them. The CDR3 is made up of 13 amino acids. Germline V CDR1 and CDR2: SGHTA, FQGNSA. The CDR3 region has the DNA TGTGCCAGCAGCTTAGAGGGGTCCCAGCCCCAGCATTTT. Amino acids: CASSLEGSQPQHF.

This clone came up once. The V gene is TRBV19, the J gene TRBJ1-5; TRBD1 agrees at 11 bases. The V segment lost 7 bases and the J segment 6 bases; nucleotides outside the gene matches: 8. CDR3 length equals 15 residues. The germline CDR1 and CDR2 sequences are LNHDA and SQIVND (reference sequence). The CDR3 DNA follows: TGTGCCAGTACCCTGGACAGGGGGCGCGGTCAGCCCCAGCATTTT. Protein sequence: CASTLDRGRGQPQHF.

This chain uses TRBV27 with TRBJ1-6; TRBD1 matches 9 bases. There are 18 residues in the CDR3. CDR1 MNHEY and CDR2 SMNVEV come from the germline V gene (reference sequence). V dropped 5 bases and J dropped 1; count of bases not matched to a gene: 9. Here the CDR3 DNA reads TGTGCCAGCAGTCCTACCGGGACAGGGAGGTCCTATAATTCACCCCTCCACTTT. It specifies CASSPTGTGRSYNSPLHF.

The chain is built from TRBV2 and TRBJ1-1; maybe TRBD1 (6 bases). V lost 6 bases, J lost 1 base, and 15 bases lay in between. Looked up from germline, CDR1 is SNHLY and CDR2 is FYNNEI. CDR3 size: 15 residues. CDR3 in DNA: TGTGCCAGCAGCGCAGGACAGCCAAGGAACACTGAAGCTTTCTTT. Translated, it gives CASSAGQPRNTEAFF.

This sequence joins TRBV6-1 and TRBJ1-3; D uncertain. The CDR3 sequence is 16 residues long. V shed 2 bases and J shed 4 bases, with 15 bases lying between them. The germline V gene encodes CDR1 MNHNS and CDR2 SASEGT. The CDR3 is CASSEWYPPGGNTIYF. In DNA form, the CDR3 reads TGTGCCAGCAGTGAATGGTATCCCCCGGGGGGAAACACCATATATTTT.

In DNA, the CDR3 is TGTGCCATACAGGGGGCGGGCGGCTACACCTTC. This gives the protein CAIQGAGGYTF. The rearrangement uses TRBV6-5 and TRBJ1-2, with 9 bases matching TRBD1. CDR1 is MNHEY, CDR2 SVGAGI, per germline. Trimming at V came to 10 bases and at J to 8 bases, leaving 5 bases not matched to a gene. The CDR3 extends over 11 amino acids.

V is TRBV2 and J is TRBJ2-3; tentative D call: TRBD1 (5 bases). The germline V gene has CDR1 SNHLY and CDR2 FYNNEI. The CDR3 contains 14 residues. V lost 8 bases, J lost 0 bases, and 12 bases lay in between. CDR3: CASADRLSTDTQYF. DNA for the CDR3: TGTGCCAGCGCCGACAGACTTAGCACAGATACGCAGTATTTT. The variable domain in full, with the rest retrieved from reference TRBV2 and TRBJ2-3, is EPEVTQTPSHQVTQMGQEVILRCVPISNHLYFYWYRQILGQKVEFLVSFYNNEISEKSEIFDDQFSVERPDGSNFTLKIRSTKLEDSAMYFCASADRLSTDTQYFGPGTRLTVL.

The CDR3 sequence is CASSLVGIAGVDTQYF. CDR3 DNA: TGTGCCAGCAGCTTAGTGGGGATAGCGGGAGTAGATACGCAGTATTTT. The gene calls are TRBV11-1 and TRBJ2-3; TRBD2 matches 9 bases. CDR1 is SGHAT and CDR2 is FQDESV in the germline V gene (reference sequence). The length of the CDR3 is 16 residues. The V segment lost 1 base and the J segment 5 bases; nucleotides outside the gene matches: 7.

This sequence joins TRBV5-8 and TRBJ2-7; TRBD1 agrees at 7 bases. Germline values: CDR1 SGHTS, CDR2 YDEGEE. The CDR3 sequence is 14 residues long. Trimming removed 4 bases from V and 2 bases from J; junction bases left unmatched: 6. In DNA, the CDR3 is TGTGCCAGCAGCCGCCGGACAGGCACCTACGAGCAGTACTTC. As protein: CASSRRTGTYEQYF.

The chain links TRBV27 to TRBJ2-1, with TRBD1 matching 9 bases. This CDR3 contains 15 residues. The J segment lost 4 bases and the V segment lost 3 bases, leaving 4 bases of the junction unmatched. Per germline, CDR1 MNHEY and CDR2 SMNVEV (reference sequence). CDR3 loop: CASSLRDRAYNEQFF. In DNA, the CDR3 is TGTGCCAGCAGTTTGAGGGACAGGGCATACAATGAGCAGTTCTTC.

The chain has TRBV27 and TRBJ1-1; maybe TRBD1 (5 bases). CDR1 MNHEY and CDR2 SMNVEV come from the germline V gene (reference sequence). CDR3 size: 13 residues. V lost 4 bases, J lost 11 bases, and 17 bases lay in between. The DNA of the CDR3 is TGTGCCAGCAGTTCCCCGACAGTCATCGGTGCTTTCTTT. As protein: CASSSPTVIGAFF.

The chain has TRBV5-1 and TRBJ1-1; 10 bases match TRBD1. V lost 0 bases to trimming and J lost 3 bases; unmatched junction nucleotides: 5. The CDR3 runs 16 residues. The germline V gene has CDR1 SGHRS and CDR2 YFSETQ. The CDR3 loop is CASSLGPGTGDTEAFF. CDR3 nucleotide sequence: TGCGCCAGCAGCTTGGGCCCCGGGACAGGGGACACTGAAGCTTTCTTT.

The chain has TRBV6-5 and TRBJ2-1; D remains ambiguous. Germline CDR1 and CDR2: MNHEY and SVGAGI. V lost 7 bases and J 1 base, leaving 2 bases between the germline ends. CDR3 length: 11 residues. DNA of the CDR3: TGTGCCAGCACTTCCTACAATGAGCAGTTCTTC. Translating gives CASTSYNEQFF.

This rearrangement joins TRBV7-9 to TRBJ1-2; D is undetermined. Between the trimmed V and J ends, which lost 11 bases and 3 bases, there was a span of 13 bases. The CDR3 has 12 residues. The germline gives CDR1 SEHNR, CDR2 FQNEAQ (reference sequence). CDR3 sequence reads: CAGGKDDYGYTF. The CDR3 DNA is TGTGCCGGAGGGAAGGACGACTATGGCTACACCTTC.